This entry lists 3 T cell receptor beta chains sequenced from one sample in a study of blood T cell repertoires in COVID-19. Assay used: immunoSEQ multiplex PCR; TCRdb lists only in-frame clones, some missing. The sample comprises 300,000 to 350,000 clones, more than 75% of which are singletons, and about 6% rests with the top ten. The sequencing input was peripheral blood. The receptors originated from a woman aged 50 to 60 with COVID-19, enrolled during active disease.

The V and J genes are TRBV6-5 and TRBJ1-1; D unresolved. CDR1 is MNHEY and CDR2 is SVGAGI in the germline V gene. Trimming shortened V by 2 bases and J by 11 bases, and 12 bases separated the two germline ends. This CDR3 is 12 amino acids long. CDR3 coding DNA: TGTGCCAGCAGTTACCGAGGCAAGTCGGCTTTCTTT. Translated: CASSYRGKSAFF.

This clone occurred a few times. The chain is built from TRBV7-3 and TRBJ2-7; 9 nucleotides match TRBD1. CDR3 length: 18 residues. In germline, CDR1 is SGHTA, CDR2 FQGTGA. Losses at the gene ends were 1 base for V and 5 bases for J; bases not matched to a gene: 15. The CDR3 loop reads CASSLSGTGNAYKDEQYF. The CDR3 bases are TGTGCCAGCAGCTTAAGCGGGACAGGGAATGCCTACAAAGACGAGCAGTACTTC.

The chain carries TRBV18 and TRBJ2-7; D is perhaps TRBD1 (5 bases). In germline, CDR1 is KGHSH, CDR2 LQKENI. The CDR3 has 17 residues. The ends were cut back, 2 bases at V and 4 bases at J, with 21 bases in the middle. The CDR3 nucleotides read TGTGCCAGCTCACCAACCATTACGCCAGGGAAGATGTACGAGCAGTACTTC. This encodes CASSPTITPGKMYEQYF.